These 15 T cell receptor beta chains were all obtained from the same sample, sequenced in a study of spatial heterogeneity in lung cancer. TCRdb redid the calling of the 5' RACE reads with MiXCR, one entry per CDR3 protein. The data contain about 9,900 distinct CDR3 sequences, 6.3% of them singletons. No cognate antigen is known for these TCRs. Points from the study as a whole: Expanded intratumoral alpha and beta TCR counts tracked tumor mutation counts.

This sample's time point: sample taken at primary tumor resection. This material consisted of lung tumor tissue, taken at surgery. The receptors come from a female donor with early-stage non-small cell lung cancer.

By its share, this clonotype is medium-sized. In nucleotides, the CDR3 is TGTGCCAGCAGTTTCGGGGACCCGGAAGCTTTCTTT. Translated, it gives CASSFGDPEAFF. The chain is built from TRBV6-2 or TRBV6-3 and TRBJ1-1, with a tentative D call TRBD1 (5 bases). The length of the CDR3 is 12 residues. V was trimmed by 4 bases and J by 8 bases, leaving 11 bases between them. Germline CDR1 is MNHEY and CDR2 is SVGEGT.

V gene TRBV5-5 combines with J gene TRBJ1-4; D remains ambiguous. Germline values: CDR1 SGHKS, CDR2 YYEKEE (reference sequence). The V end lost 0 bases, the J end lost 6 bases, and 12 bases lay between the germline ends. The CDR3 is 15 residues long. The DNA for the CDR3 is TGTGCCAGCAGCTTGGCAGGCAGGTTATATGAAAAACTGTTTTTT. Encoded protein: CASSLAGRLYEKLFF.

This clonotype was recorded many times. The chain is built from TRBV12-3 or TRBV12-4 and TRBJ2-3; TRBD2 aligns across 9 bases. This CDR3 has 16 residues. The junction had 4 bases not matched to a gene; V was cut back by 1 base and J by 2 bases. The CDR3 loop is CASSLGVAGVTDTQYF. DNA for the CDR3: TGTGCCAGCAGTTTAGGGGTAGCGGGGGTCACAGATACGCAGTATTTT.

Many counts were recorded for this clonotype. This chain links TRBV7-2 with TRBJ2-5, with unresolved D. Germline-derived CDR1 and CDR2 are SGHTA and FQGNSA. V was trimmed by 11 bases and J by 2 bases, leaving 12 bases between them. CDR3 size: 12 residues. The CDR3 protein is CASRRQQETQYF. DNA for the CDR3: TGTGCCTCAAGACGGCAGCAAGAGACCCAGTACTTC.

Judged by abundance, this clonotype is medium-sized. CDR3: CASSLGVLVGLSPLHF. CDR3 coding DNA: TGTGCCAGCAGCTTAGGGGTCCTAGTCGGTTTATCACCCCTCCACTTT. This chain joins TRBV7-9 and TRBJ1-6; D is unclear. V was shortened by 1 base and J by 10 bases, with 17 bases between the two germline ends. Germline values: CDR1 SEHNR, CDR2 FQNEAQ (reference sequence). The CDR3 runs 16 residues.

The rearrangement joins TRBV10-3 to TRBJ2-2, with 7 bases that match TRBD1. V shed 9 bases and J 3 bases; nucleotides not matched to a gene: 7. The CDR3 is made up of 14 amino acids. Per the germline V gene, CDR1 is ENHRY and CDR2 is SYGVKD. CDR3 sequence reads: CAIQGERYTGELFF. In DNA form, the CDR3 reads TGTGCCATTCAGGGGGAGCGTTACACCGGGGAGCTGTTTTTT.

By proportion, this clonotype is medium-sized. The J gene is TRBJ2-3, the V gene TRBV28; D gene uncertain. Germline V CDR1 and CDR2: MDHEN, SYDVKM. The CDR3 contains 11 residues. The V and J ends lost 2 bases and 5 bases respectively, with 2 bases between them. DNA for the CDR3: TGTGCCAGCAGTTTAAGAGATACGCAGTATTTT. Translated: CASSLRDTQYF.

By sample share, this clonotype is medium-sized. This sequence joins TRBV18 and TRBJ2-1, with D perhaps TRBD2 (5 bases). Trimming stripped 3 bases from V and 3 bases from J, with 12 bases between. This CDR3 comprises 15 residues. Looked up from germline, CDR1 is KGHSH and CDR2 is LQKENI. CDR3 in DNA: TGTGCCAGCTCACCGGACTTAAGTATCTACAATGAGCAGTTCTTC. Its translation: CASSPDLSIYNEQFF. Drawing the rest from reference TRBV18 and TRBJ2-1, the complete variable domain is NAGVMQNPRHLVRRRGQEARLRCSPMKGHSHVYWYRQLPEEGLKFMVYLQKENIIDESGMPKERFSAEFPKEGPSILRIQQVVRGDSAAYFCASSPDLSIYNEQFFGPGTRLTVL.

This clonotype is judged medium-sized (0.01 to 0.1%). CDR3 sequence: CASSTDRGQPQHF. The CDR3 DNA sequence: TGTGCCAGCAGTACGGACAGGGGGCAGCCCCAGCATTTT. The chain carries TRBV28 and TRBJ1-5, with 10 bases matching TRBD1. CDR3 length equals 13 residues. With 5 bases clipped from V and 7 bases from J, the junction kept 2 bases outside the gene matches. CDR1 MDHEN and CDR2 SYDVKM come from the germline V gene.

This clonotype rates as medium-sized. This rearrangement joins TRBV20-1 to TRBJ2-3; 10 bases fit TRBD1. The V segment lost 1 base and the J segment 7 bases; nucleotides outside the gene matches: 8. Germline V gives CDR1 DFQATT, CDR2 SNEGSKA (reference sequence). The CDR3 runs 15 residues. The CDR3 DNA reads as TGCAGTGCTAGAGTTGCGGGACAGGGGCGCCATACGCAGTATTTT. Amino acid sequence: CSARVAGQGRHTQYF.

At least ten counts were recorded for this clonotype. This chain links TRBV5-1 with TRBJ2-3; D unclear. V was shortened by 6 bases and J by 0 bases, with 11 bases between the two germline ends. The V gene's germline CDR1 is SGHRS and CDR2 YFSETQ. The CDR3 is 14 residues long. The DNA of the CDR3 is TGCGCCAGCACGGAGATTCCTAGCACAGATACGCAGTATTTT. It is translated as CASTEIPSTDTQYF.

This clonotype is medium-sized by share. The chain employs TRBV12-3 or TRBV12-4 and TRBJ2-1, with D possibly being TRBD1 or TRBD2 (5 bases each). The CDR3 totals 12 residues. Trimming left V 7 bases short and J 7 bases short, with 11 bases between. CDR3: CASTRDGNEQFF. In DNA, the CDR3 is TGTGCCAGCACCAGGGACGGGAATGAGCAGTTCTTC.

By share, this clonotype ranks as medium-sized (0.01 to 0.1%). In DNA, the CDR3 is TGTGCCACCACCCGACCTAAGCCAAGCTACGAGCAGTACGTC. Residues: CATTRPKPSYEQYV. The rearrangement joins TRBV24-1 to TRBJ2-7; no definite D call. Germline CDR1 KGHDR, CDR2 SFDVKD. This CDR3 has 14 amino acids. V was shortened by 8 bases and J by 3 bases, with 16 bases between the two germline ends.

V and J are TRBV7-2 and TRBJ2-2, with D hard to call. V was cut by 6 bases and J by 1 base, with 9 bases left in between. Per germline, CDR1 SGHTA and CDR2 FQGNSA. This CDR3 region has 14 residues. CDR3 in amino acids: CASRLTLNTGELFF. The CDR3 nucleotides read TGTGCCAGCAGACTAACCCTGAACACCGGGGAGCTGTTTTTT.

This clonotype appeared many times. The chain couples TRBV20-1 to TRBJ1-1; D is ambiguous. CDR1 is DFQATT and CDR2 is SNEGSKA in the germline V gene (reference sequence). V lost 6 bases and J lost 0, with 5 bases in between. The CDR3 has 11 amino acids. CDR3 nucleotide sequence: TGCAGTGCAGAGTTGAACACTGAAGCTTTCTTT. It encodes CSAELNTEAFF.